This paragraph reports one T cell receptor beta chain. Its antigen is currently unknown. With the 5' RACE reads reprocessed, TCRdb shows one record per CDR3 protein and no DNA. The table for this sample gives 400,000 to 500,000 distinct CDR3 sequences. These data are taken from a study of monozygotic twins with inflammatory bowel disease. Study conclusions and caveats: Varying immunosuppressive regimens may have increased patient repertoire variability. Discordant twins had repertoire similarity that did not differ from that of concordant twins, possibly from limited power. Reduced clonotype sharing with other individuals was observed in IBD patients relative to healthy twins, especially with disease activity.

The length of the CDR3 is 15 residues. Germline lookup yields CDR1 SGHAT and CDR2 FQNNGV. The chain links TRBV11-2 to TRBJ2-5; TCRdb picks TRBD2, but there is no DNA to check that call. The origin of this receptor is a human donor with ulcerative colitis or Crohn's disease, or a healthy co-twin of an affected twin (not recorded which). Material for sequencing was blood. CDR3 residues: CASSSGLAGGPAAGF.